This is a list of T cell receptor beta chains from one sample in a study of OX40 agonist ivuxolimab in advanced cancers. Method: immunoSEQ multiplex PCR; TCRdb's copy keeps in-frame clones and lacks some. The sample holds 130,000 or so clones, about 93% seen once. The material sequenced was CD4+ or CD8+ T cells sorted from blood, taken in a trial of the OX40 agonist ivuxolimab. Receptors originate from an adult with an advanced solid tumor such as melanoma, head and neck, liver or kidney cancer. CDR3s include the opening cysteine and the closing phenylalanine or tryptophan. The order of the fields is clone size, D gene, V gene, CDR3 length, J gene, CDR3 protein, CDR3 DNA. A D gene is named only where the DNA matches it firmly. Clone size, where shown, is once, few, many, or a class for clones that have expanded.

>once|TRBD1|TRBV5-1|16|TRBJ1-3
CASSYGTVSSGNTIYF
TGCGCCAGCAGCTACGGGACAGTTAGCTCTGGAAACACCATATATTTT
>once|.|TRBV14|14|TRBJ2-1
CASSHFRGGFEQFF
TGTGCCAGCAGCCACTTTAGGGGGGGTTTTGAGCAGTTCTTC
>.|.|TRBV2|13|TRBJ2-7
CASPAGPTNEQYF
TGTGCCAGCCCCGCGGGGCCGACGAACGAGCAGTACTTC
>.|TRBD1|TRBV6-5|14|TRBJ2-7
CASSYNRGRYEQYF
TGTGCCAGCAGTTATAACAGGGGAAGGTACGAGCAGTACTTC
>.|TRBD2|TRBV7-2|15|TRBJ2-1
CASSSWRGGDNEQFF
TGTGCCAGCAGCTCGTGGCGGGGGGGCGACAATGAGCAGTTCTTC
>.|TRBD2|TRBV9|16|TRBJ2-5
CASSVYSAGGLETQYF
TGTGCCAGCAGCGTATACAGCGCGGGAGGGCTAGAGACCCAGTACTTC
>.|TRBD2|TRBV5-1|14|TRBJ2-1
CASSLGTSYNEQFF
TGCGCCAGCAGCTTGGGGACTAGCTACAATGAGCAGTTCTTC
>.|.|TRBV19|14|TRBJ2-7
CASSIGGGTYEQYF
TGTGCCAGTAGTATAGGCGGAGGTACCTACGAGCAGTACTTC
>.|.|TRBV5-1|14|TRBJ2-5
CASSPGPPPETQYF
TGCGCCAGCAGCCCGGGTCCCCCCCCAGAGACCCAGTACTTC
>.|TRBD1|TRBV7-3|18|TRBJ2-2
CASSLSPSGTENTGELFF
TGTGCCAGCAGCTTAAGTCCCTCCGGGACAGAGAACACCGGGGAGCTGTTTTTT
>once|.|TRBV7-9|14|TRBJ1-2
CASSLAGSGDGYTF
TGTGCCAGCAGCTTAGCCGGGTCTGGGGATGGCTACACCTTC
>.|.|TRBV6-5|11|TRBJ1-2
CATYENYGYTF
TGTGCCACCTACGAAAACTATGGCTACACCTTC
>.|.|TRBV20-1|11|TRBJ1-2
CSVAAGYGYTF
TGCAGTGTGGCAGCCGGCTATGGCTACACCTTC
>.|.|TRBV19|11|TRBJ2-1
CASSIQYEQFF
TGTGCCAGTAGTATCCAGTATGAGCAGTTCTTC
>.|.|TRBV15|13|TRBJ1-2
CATSRDGRRGYTF
TGTGCCACCAGCAGAGACGGCCGTCGGGGCTACACCTTC
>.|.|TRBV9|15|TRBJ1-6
CASSQLDSGNSPLHF
TGTGCCAGCAGCCAACTGGACTCGGGGAATTCACCCCTCCACTTT
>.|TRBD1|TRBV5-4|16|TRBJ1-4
CASSRGAGQGNEKLFF
TGTGCCAGCAGCCGGGGGGCGGGACAGGGGAATGAAAAACTGTTTTTT
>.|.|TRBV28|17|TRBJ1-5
CASTRRLVISDNQPQHF
TGTGCCAGCACCAGACGACTGGTCATATCGGACAATCAGCCCCAGCATTTT
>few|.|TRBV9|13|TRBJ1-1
CASSVEGWTEAFF
TGTGCCAGCAGCGTAGAGGGGTGGACTGAAGCTTTCTTT
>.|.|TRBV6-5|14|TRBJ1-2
CASSHDGNNYGYTF
TGTGCCAGCAGCCACGACGGAAATAACTATGGCTACACCTTC
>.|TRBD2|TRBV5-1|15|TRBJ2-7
CASSSTSGSSYEQYF
TGCGCCAGCAGCTCGACTAGCGGGAGCTCCTACGAGCAGTACTTC
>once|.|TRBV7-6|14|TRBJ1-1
CASSLLDTNTEAFF
TGTGCCAGCAGCTTATTAGACACGAACACTGAAGCTTTCTTT
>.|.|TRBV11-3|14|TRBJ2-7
CASSLEADSYEQYF
TGTGCCAGCAGCTTAGAGGCCGACTCCTACGAGCAGTACTTC
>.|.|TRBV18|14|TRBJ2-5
CASSPQGIKETQYF
TGTGCCAGCTCACCGCAGGGAATCAAAGAGACCCAGTACTTC
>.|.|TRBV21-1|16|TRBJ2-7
CASSKPRAAESYEQYF
TGTGCCAGCAGCAAGCCCCGAGCGGCGGAGTCCTACGAGCAGTACTTC
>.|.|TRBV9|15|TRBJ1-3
CASSVAERAGNTIYF
TGTGCCAGCAGCGTAGCGGAAAGGGCCGGAAACACCATATATTTT
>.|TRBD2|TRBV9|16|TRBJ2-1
CASSVVGTSGYNEQFF
TGTGCCAGCAGCGTAGTAGGGACTAGCGGTTACAATGAGCAGTTCTTC
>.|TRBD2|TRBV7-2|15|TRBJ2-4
CASSLAVGGIDIQYF
TGTGCCAGCAGCTTAGCAGTCGGGGGGATCGACATTCAGTACTTC
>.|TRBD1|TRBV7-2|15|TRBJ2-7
CASSLGTGGLYEQYF
TGTGCCAGCAGCTTGGGGACAGGGGGCCTATACGAGCAGTACTTC
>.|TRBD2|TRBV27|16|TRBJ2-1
CASRYITSGRLNEQFF
TGTGCCAGCAGATATATAACTAGCGGGAGGCTCAATGAGCAGTTCTTC
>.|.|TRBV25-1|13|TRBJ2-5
CASSEGGGETQYF
TGTGCCAGCAGTGAAGGAGGAGGGGAGACCCAGTACTTC
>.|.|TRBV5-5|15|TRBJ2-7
CASSLAFRGSYEQYF
TGTGCCAGCAGCTTGGCATTTCGAGGGTCCTACGAGCAGTACTTC
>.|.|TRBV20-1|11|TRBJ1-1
CSAILNTEAFF
TGCAGTGCTATTTTAAACACTGAAGCTTTCTTT
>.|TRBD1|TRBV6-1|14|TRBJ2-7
CASRQTGTWSEQYF
TGTGCCAGCAGACAGACAGGGACGTGGTCCGAGCAGTACTTC
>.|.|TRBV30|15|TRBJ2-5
CAWSVTRPRQETQYF
TGTGCCTGGAGTGTGACTAGGCCGCGCCAGGAGACCCAGTACTTC
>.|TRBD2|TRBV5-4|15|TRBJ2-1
CASSLGGLADNEQFF
TGTGCCAGCAGCTTGGGGGGACTAGCAGACAATGAGCAGTTCTTC
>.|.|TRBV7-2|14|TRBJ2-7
CASSPDWFSYEQYF
TGTGCCAGCAGCCCAGACTGGTTCTCCTACGAGCAGTACTTC
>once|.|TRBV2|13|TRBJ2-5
CASSTDRKETQYF
TGTGCCAGCAGTACCGACAGGAAAGAGACCCAGTACTTC
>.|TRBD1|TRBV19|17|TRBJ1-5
CASTGRDRGQGNQPQHF
TGTGCCAGTACAGGCCGGGACAGGGGGCAGGGGAATCAGCCCCAGCATTTT
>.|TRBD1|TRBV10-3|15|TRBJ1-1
CATELKTGRITEAFF
TGTGCCACCGAGCTTAAGACAGGGCGGATCACTGAAGCTTTCTTT
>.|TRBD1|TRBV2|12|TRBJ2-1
CASSTGTGKKFF
TGTGCCAGCAGTACCGGGACAGGGAAAAAATTCTTC